The TCR beta chain described here comes from a study of T cells in Graves' hyperthyroidism and ophthalmopathy. CDR3 size: 13 residues. The germline CDR1 and CDR2 sequences are SGHAT and FQNNGV. Turning to this clonotype: What it binds is not known. One end of the junction varies from germline; a read error may be responsible.

Reasons for excluding patients were uncontrolled infection, other autoimmune disease, pregnancy or lactation. Diagnostic assessment was based on clinical symptoms, serum thyroxine and TRAb, thyroid ultrasound and orbital computed tomography. TCR beta CDR3 regions were amplified from RNA transcripts. First-round RT-PCR targeting the TCR CDR3 was performed with the HTBI primer set. TCRdb analysed the multiplex PCR reads with MiXCR anew, one entry per CDR3 protein. The table shows more than 500,000 distinct CDR3 sequences, with approximately 44% occurring only once. Regarding the study as a whole: Blood also contained most expanded thyroid clonotypes above 0.001. It was a median 6.5 months before onset that the model predicted ophthalmopathy.

The sequence came from an adult woman with Graves' disease, either hyperthyroidism or ophthalmopathy (not recorded which). The sequenced material came from peripheral blood or thyroid tissue (not recorded which). The J gene is TRBJ1-5, the V gene TRBV11-2, with D uncertain. The CDR3 DNA follows: TGTACCAGCAGCTCCTCCCTTAATCAGCCCCAGCATTTT. Translation gives CTSSSSLNQPQHF. Filled out from reference TRBV11-2 and TRBJ1-5, the complete variable domain reads EAGVAQSPRYKIIEKRQSVAFWCNPISGHATLYWYQQILGQGPKLLIQFQNNGVVDDSQLPKDRFSAERLKGVDSTLKIQPAKLEDSAVYLCTSSSSLNQPQHFGDGTRLSIL.